This T cell receptor beta chain was obtained from a study of PD-L1 blockade in urothelial cancer. CDR3 size: 12 residues. V lost 4 bases, J lost 4 bases, and 7 bases lay in between. CDR1 and CDR2 from the germline V gene are LNHNV and YYDKDF (reference sequence). General study points: Stronger expansion of tumor-associated clones in blood at 3 weeks distinguished durable-benefit patients. Below-median blood TCR clonality before treatment forecast better survival.

Concerning this clone: Its target is not known.

As to time point: peripheral blood 6 weeks after treatment start. A spike-in of synthetic TCR analog templates was added to each PCR. TCRdb's copy holds only in-frame clones and misses some; the assay was immunoSEQ multiplex PCR. The sample shows more than 95,000 clones, about 89% of them seen only once. This material consisted of PBMCs, taken around atezolizumab (anti-PD-L1) treatment. This chain connects TRBV15 to TRBJ1-2; a weak D match, TRBD1 (6 bases). The source is a man in his 60s with urothelial cancer. The CDR3 loop is CATSIQGYGYTF. In nucleotides, the CDR3 is TGTGCCACCAGCATACAGGGCTATGGCTACACCTTC.